Following are 24 T cell receptor beta chains from one sample sequenced in a study of spatial heterogeneity in lung cancer. Each CDR3 protein is one row after TCRdb ran MiXCR on the 5' RACE reads. The sample has around 2,500 distinct CDR3 sequences, 25% to 30% seen once. Time point indicated: blood at routine non-recurrence follow-up after resection. Sequencing was performed on PBMCs, taken at follow-up. The origin of the receptors is a male donor with early-stage non-small cell lung cancer.

Concerning this clonotype itself: Being off target in a library aimed at alpha chains, this beta chain has a size of little meaning. This chain joins TRBV12-3 or TRBV12-4 and TRBJ2-7; 7 nucleotides line up with TRBD2. V lost 5 bases to trimming and J lost 1 base; unmatched junction nucleotides: 5. This CDR3 region has 14 residues. This CDR3 reads CASSPSGISYEQYF. Written as DNA, the CDR3 is TGTGCCAGCAGTCCCAGCGGGATATCCTACGAGCAGTACTTC.

For this clonotype: This beta chain turned up in a library designed for alpha chains; as an off-target read, its abundance says little. The gene calls are TRBV7-9 and TRBJ2-3, with unresolved D. This CDR3 region has 12 residues. CDR1 and CDR2 from the germline V gene are SEHNR and FQNEAQ (reference sequence). Trimming stripped 6 bases from V and 2 bases from J, with 6 bases between. The CDR3 protein is CASRGITDTQYF. The DNA of the CDR3 is TGTGCCAGCAGGGGGATCACAGATACGCAGTATTTT. The full variable domain, its missing parts supplied by reference TRBV7-9 and TRBJ2-3, is DTGVSQNPRHKITKRGQNVTFRCDPISEHNRLYWYRQTLGQGPEFLTYFQNEAQLEKSRLLSDRFSAERPKGSFSTLEIQRTEQGDSAMYLCASRGITDTQYFGPGTRLTVL.

As concerns this clonotype: This beta chain represents an off-target read in a library built for alpha chains; its size is of limited meaning. The V and J genes are TRBV27 and TRBJ2-2, with D maybe TRBD1 (6 bases). Germline lookup yields CDR1 MNHEY and CDR2 SMNVEV (reference sequence). This CDR3 has 14 residues. Trimming shortened V by 6 bases and J by 4 bases, and 12 bases separated the two germline ends. CDR3: CASSLGRGTGELFF. For the CDR3, the DNA is TGTGCCAGCAGCCTGGGCAGGGGCACCGGGGAGCTGTTTTTT.

Regarding this clonotype: This beta chain is an unintended read in a library built for alpha chains; its size means little. V usage is TRBV4-3 and J usage is TRBJ1-3, with 7 bases that match TRBD1. The length of the CDR3 is 14 residues. Germline CDR1 reads LGHNA; CDR2 reads YSLEER. The J segment lost 4 bases and the V segment lost 4 bases, leaving 4 bases of the junction unmatched. The CDR3, as DNA: TGCGCCAGCAGCCCAGGGGGTTCAGGAAACACCATATATTTT. This encodes CASSPGGSGNTIYF.

This clonotype is classed as hyperexpanded. This beta chain is an off-target read within a library intended for alpha chains, so its frequency means little. This chain connects TRBV6-5 to TRBJ2-7; D is uncertain. With 3 bases removed from V and 4 bases from J, the gap between germline ends came to 13 bases. The CDR3 loop spans 14 amino acids. CDR1 MNHEY and CDR2 SVGAGI come from the germline V gene. The CDR3 DNA reads TGTGCCAGCAGTTATACTATTCTCGGATACGAGCAGTACTTC. The encoded protein is CASSYTILGYEQYF.

This clonotype was counted a few times. Because this beta chain is a stray read in a library intended to capture alpha chains, its abundance should not be given much weight. The rearrangement uses TRBV7-2 and TRBJ2-3, with D possibly matching TRBD2 (5 bases). The germline gives CDR1 SGHTA, CDR2 FQGNSA. Trimming shortened V by 2 bases and J by 3 bases, and 12 bases separated the two germline ends. CDR3 size: 15 residues. The CDR3 DNA sequence: TGTGCCAGCAGCTTATCCGGGGTTGTAACAGATACGCAGTATTTT. Protein: CASSLSGVVTDTQYF.

This clonotype is labeled as medium-sized (0.01 to 0.1%). The library was designed around alpha chains, so this beta chain is a stray read whose abundance carries little weight. The chain is built from TRBV5-1 and TRBJ2-5, with a tentative D call TRBD1 (7 bases). CDR3 length equals 16 residues. CDR1 SGHRS and CDR2 YFSETQ come from the germline V gene. V was clipped by 0 bases and J by 4 bases, with 16 bases between them. In DNA form, the CDR3 reads TGCGCCAGCAGCTTGGGGAACTCAGGGGGGCGAGAGACCCAGTACTTC. Protein product: CASSLGNSGGRETQYF.

In this sample, this clonotype turned up a few times. This beta chain came through as a stray read in a library set up for alpha chains, and its size says little. The chain combines TRBV18 with TRBJ1-2, with D possibly being TRBD1 (6 bases). CDR1 and CDR2 (germline): KGHSH, LQKENI. The length of the CDR3 is 14 residues. V was cut by 2 bases and J by 8 bases, with 15 bases left in between. CDR3 loop: CASSPDQQGSGYTF. The CDR3 DNA sequence: TGTGCCAGCTCACCAGATCAACAGGGAAGCGGCTACACCTTC.

By share, this clonotype counts as medium-sized. Since the library was made to target alpha chains, this beta chain is a stray read and its abundance is not meaningful. This chain joins TRBV15 and TRBJ2-7; maybe TRBD2 (6 bases). V dropped 0 bases and J dropped 2 bases, with 8 bases sitting between them. Germline loops: CDR1 LNHNV, CDR2 YYDKDF (reference sequence). This CDR3 region has 14 residues. The CDR3 sequence: CATSRDAGPYEQYF. CDR3 in DNA: TGTGCCACCAGCAGAGATGCGGGACCCTACGAGCAGTACTTC.

In its sample, this clonotype was seen a few times. A library made for alpha chains picked up this beta chain off target, so its size means little. The genes are TRBV14 and TRBJ2-1; D perhaps matches TRBD2 (6 bases). The CDR3 runs 14 residues. V was clipped by 3 bases and J by 8 bases, with 14 bases between them. Per germline, CDR1 SGHDN and CDR2 FVKESK. The CDR3 region is CASSHRTQRDEQFF. In DNA form, the CDR3 reads TGTGCCAGCAGCCATAGGACCCAGCGGGATGAGCAGTTCTTC.

Remarks on this clonotype: The size of this beta chain means little, since it is a stray read in a library made for alpha chains. In nucleotides, the CDR3 is TGCAGTGCTTTCGTAGGTATTCCCCCCTACGAGCAGTACTTC. This translates into CSAFVGIPPYEQYF. This sequence joins TRBV20-1 and TRBJ2-7; no firm D call. Deletions cut 5 bases from V and 2 bases from J, with 16 bases between. The V gene's germline CDR1 is DFQATT and CDR2 SNEGSKA (reference sequence). This CDR3 is 14 amino acids long.

This clonotype has a handful of counts. This beta chain represents an off-target read in a library built for alpha chains; its size is of limited meaning. V and J are TRBV20-1 and TRBJ1-3, with D perhaps TRBD1 (6 bases). The ends were cut back, 1 base at V and 4 bases at J, with 14 bases in the middle. This CDR3 has 15 residues. Germline V CDR1 and CDR2: DFQATT, SNEGSKA (reference sequence). The CDR3 DNA reads TGCAGTGCTAGAGTCCCCCGGGGGCAAGGAAACACCATATATTTT. Its protein is CSARVPRGQGNTIYF.

The sample holds a few counts of this clonotype. The size of this beta chain means little, since it is a stray read in a library made for alpha chains. The genes are TRBV7-3 and TRBJ2-2; D possibly corresponds to TRBD2 (5 bases). The CDR3 contains 13 residues. Germline loops: CDR1 SGHTA, CDR2 FQGTGA. Trimming took 4 bases from V and 7 from J, leaving 10 bases between them. The CDR3 coding sequence is TGTGCCAGCAGCTCTCGGAGGAGCGGGGAGCTGTTTTTT. Translation gives CASSSRRSGELFF.

Comments on this clonotype: This beta chain turned up in a library designed for alpha chains; as an off-target read, its abundance says little. This chain uses TRBV7-9 with TRBJ2-7, with 8 bases aligning to TRBD2. CDR1 is SEHNR and CDR2 is FQNEAQ in the germline V gene (reference sequence). J gave up 4 bases and V 8 bases, and 7 bases lay outside the gene matches. The length of the CDR3 is 13 residues. This chain's CDR3 is CASQIAGKYEQYF. The CDR3, as DNA: TGTGCCAGCCAGATAGCGGGGAAGTACGAGCAGTACTTC. Using reference TRBV7-9 and TRBJ2-7 for the parts outside the CDR3, the full variable domain is DTGVSQNPRHKITKRGQNVTFRCDPISEHNRLYWYRQTLGQGPEFLTYFQNEAQLEKSRLLSDRFSAERPKGSFSTLEIQRTEQGDSAMYLCASQIAGKYEQYFGPGTRLTVT.

The sample holds a few counts of this clonotype. Since the library was made to target alpha chains, this beta chain is a stray read and its abundance is not meaningful. This chain's CDR3 is CASSLTGSGANVLTF. CDR3 DNA: TGTGCCAGCAGTCTAACAGGCTCTGGGGCCAACGTCCTGACTTTC. V gene TRBV12-3 or TRBV12-4 combines with J gene TRBJ2-6; tentative D call: TRBD1 (5 bases). CDR3 length: 15 amino acids. Deletions cut 5 bases from V and 0 bases from J, with 8 bases between.

In regard to this clonotype: This beta chain appears as a stray read in a library generated for alpha chains; its size is not informative. V gene TRBV4-3 combines with J gene TRBJ2-2; D gene unclear. The CDR3 length is 13 residues. Per germline, CDR1 LGHNA and CDR2 YSLEER. Trimming removed 0 bases at V and 4 bases at J, with 3 bases between. CDR3: CASSQDSTGELFF. CDR3 sequence (DNA): TGCGCCAGCAGCCAAGACAGCACCGGGGAGCTGTTTTTT.

Comment on this clonotype: Because the library targeted alpha chains, this beta chain is an off-target read whose size means little. The V call is TRBV28, the J call TRBJ2-7, with D possibly being TRBD2 (6 bases). Looked up from germline, CDR1 is MDHEN and CDR2 is SYDVKM. Trimming removed 6 bases at V and 4 bases at J, with 28 bases between. There are 18 residues in the CDR3. Here the CDR3 reads CASSSPPYGSAGAYEQYF. CDR3 sequence (DNA): TGTGCCAGCAGCTCACCCCCCTACGGGAGCGCTGGGGCATACGAGCAGTACTTC.

With respect to this clonotype: This beta chain turned up in a library designed for alpha chains; as an off-target read, its abundance says little. The CDR3 region is CASSPLNQETQYF. The CDR3 coding sequence is TGCGCCAGCAGCCCCCTAAACCAAGAGACCCAGTACTTC. The genes are TRBV5-1 and TRBJ2-5, with unresolved D. V was pared by 4 bases and J by 0 bases, with 7 bases between. CDR1 and CDR2 from the germline V gene are SGHRS and YFSETQ. This CDR3 contains 13 residues.

As for this clonotype: This beta chain came through as a stray read in a library set up for alpha chains, and its size says little. The rearrangement joins TRBV15 to TRBJ2-4; a weak D match, TRBD1 (6 bases). CDR3 length equals 15 residues. V was shortened by 5 bases and J by 8 bases, with 19 bases between the two germline ends. Germline V gene lookup returns CDR1 LNHNV and CDR2 YYDKDF (reference sequence). The CDR3 bases are TGTGCCACCAGCGGCAGCGGACAGTTGTTCGACATTCAGTACTTC. This translates into CATSGSGQLFDIQYF.

Regarding this clonotype: Because this beta chain is a stray read in a library intended to capture alpha chains, its abundance should not be given much weight. The rearrangement joins TRBV5-4 to TRBJ2-3, with D unclear. The CDR3 is 14 residues long. Germline V gene data show CDR1 as SGHNT and CDR2 as YYREEE (reference sequence). Trimming stripped 2 bases from V and 0 bases from J, with 7 bases between. The CDR3 DNA reads as TGTGCCAGCAGCTTAGCGACCAGCACAGATACGCAGTATTTT. Its translation: CASSLATSTDTQYF.

As concerns this clonotype: This beta chain lies outside the target of a library built for alpha chains; its clone size means little. The chain recombines TRBV7-9 with TRBJ2-1; D unclear. CDR1 is SEHNR, CDR2 FQNEAQ, per germline (reference sequence). V was trimmed by 5 bases and J by 0 bases, leaving 14 bases between them. The CDR3 spans 16 residues. CDR3 protein: CASSPPFRLSYNEQFF. CDR3 in DNA: TGTGCCAGCAGCCCCCCTTTCCGCCTCTCCTACAATGAGCAGTTCTTC.

Concerning this clonotype itself: This beta chain is an unintended read in a library built for alpha chains; its size means little. This rearrangement joins TRBV5-1 to TRBJ2-7; 9 bases align to TRBD2. V gave up 3 bases and J gave up 2 bases; unmatched junction bases: 12. The CDR3 totals 17 residues. Per germline, CDR1 SGHRS and CDR2 YFSETQ. DNA of the CDR3: TGCGCCAGCAGCTGGGGCTCCGGGACTAGCCCAACCTACGAGCAGTACTTC. Translating gives CASSWGSGTSPTYEQYF.

Regarding this clonotype: This beta chain was picked up by a library intended for alpha chains and is off target, so its count carries little meaning. The rearrangement links TRBV4-3 to TRBJ2-2; D remains unclear. The CDR3 loop spans 16 amino acids. V was pared by 3 bases and J by 1 base, with 12 bases between. Germline V gives CDR1 LGHNA, CDR2 YSLEER. The CDR3 bases are TGCGCCAGCAGCCAGGGATCCTGGGTGAACACCGGGGAGCTGTTTTTT. It is translated as CASSQGSWVNTGELFF.

Concerning this clonotype: This beta chain appears as a stray read in a library generated for alpha chains; its size is not informative. J is TRBJ2-3 and V is TRBV7-9; D might be TRBD1 or TRBD2, each matching 5 bases. The germline gives CDR1 SEHNR, CDR2 FQNEAQ (reference sequence). The CDR3 extends over 16 amino acids. Trimming removed 5 bases at V and 2 bases at J, with 17 bases between. The CDR3 here is CASSPRASRDTDTQYF. The CDR3 DNA reads TGTGCCAGCAGCCCCCGGGCTAGCAGGGACACAGATACGCAGTATTTT. Using reference TRBV7-9 and TRBJ2-3 for the parts outside the CDR3, the full variable domain is DTGVSQNPRHKITKRGQNVTFRCDPISEHNRLYWYRQTLGQGPEFLTYFQNEAQLEKSRLLSDRFSAERPKGSFSTLEIQRTEQGDSAMYLCASSPRASRDTDTQYFGPGTRLTVL.